These 24 T cell receptor beta chains were sequenced from one sample in a study of cytomegalovirus exposure and HLA in healthy donors. Use of 60 Vbeta and 13 Jbeta primers characterized the PCR. Libraries were prepared by immunoSEQ multiplex PCR; TCRdb keeps only in-frame clonotypes and omits some of them. The repertoire has about 57,000 clones, 70% to 85% of them found once; the top ten carry 2.5% to 3.5%. Sequenced input: PBMCs. These TCRs come from a woman aged 25 to 39 in good health and CMV-seronegative.

This chain joins TRBV2 and TRBJ2-2; TRBD1 is a possible D gene (6 bases). Trimming took off 8 bases at V and 2 bases at J, with 15 bases between the two ends. Germline V lookup: CDR1 SNHLY, CDR2 FYNNEI. CDR3 size: 15 residues. CDR3 region: CASEEMDRNTGELFF. The CDR3 DNA is TGTGCCAGCGAGGAGATGGACAGAAACACCGGGGAGCTGTTTTTT.

V and J are TRBV19 and TRBJ1-4; D might be TRBD1 (6 bases). V was trimmed by 1 base and J by 4 bases, leaving 13 bases between them. CDR3 length: 16 residues. Germline V gene lookup returns CDR1 LNHDA and CDR2 SQIVND (reference sequence). DNA for the CDR3: TGTGCCAGTAGTATAGCCCGGACAGACTTTAATGAAAAACTGTTTTTT. This encodes CASSIARTDFNEKLFF.

The J gene is TRBJ1-3, the V gene TRBV19, with D hard to call. Trimming took 2 bases from V and 2 from J, leaving 13 bases between them. Germline lookup yields CDR1 LNHDA and CDR2 SQIVND (reference sequence). This CDR3 is built from 16 residues. Here the CDR3 DNA reads TGTGCCAGTAGTATAAAGCTCTTGGCGGCTGGAAACACCATATATTTT. Its protein product is CASSIKLLAAGNTIYF.

The rearrangement joins TRBV20-1 to TRBJ1-2; D gene uncertain. The germline V and J ends were trimmed by 3 bases and 6 bases, with 8 bases remaining between them. The V gene's germline CDR1 is DFQATT and CDR2 SNEGSKA (reference sequence). The CDR3 has 11 amino acids. Written as DNA, the CDR3 is TGCAGTGCTAGGGAGGCACATGGCTACACCTTC. Amino acid sequence: CSAREAHGYTF.

This chain links TRBV7-9 with TRBJ1-1; tentative D call: TRBD1 (5 bases). Trimming cost V 1 base and J 1 base, with 10 bases left between them. Germline V gene sequence: CDR1 SEHNR, CDR2 FQNEAQ (reference sequence). The CDR3 is made up of 15 amino acids. The CDR3 spells CASSLEGGTNTEAFF. The CDR3, as DNA: TGTGCCAGCAGCTTAGAAGGAGGGACGAACACTGAAGCTTTCTTT. Complete variable domain (other parts from reference TRBV7-9 and TRBJ1-1): DTGVSQNPRHKITKRGQNVTFRCDPISEHNRLYWYRQTLGQGPEFLTYFQNEAQLEKSRLLSDRFSAERPKGSFSTLEIQRTEQGDSAMYLCASSLEGGTNTEAFFGQGTRLTVV.

The V and J genes are TRBV30 and TRBJ1-2, with a weak D call TRBD1 (6 bases). V was pared by 4 bases and J by 4 bases, with 19 bases between. This CDR3 comprises 15 residues. Germline CDR1 is GTSNPN and CDR2 is SVGIG (reference sequence). CDR3 in amino acids: CAWTPDSYSSYGYTF. For the CDR3, the DNA is TGTGCCTGGACCCCGGACAGTTATTCTAGCTATGGCTACACCTTC.

The chain joins TRBV6-1 to TRBJ1-1, with 9 bases that match TRBD1. The CDR3 extends over 15 amino acids. Germline V lookup: CDR1 MNHNS, CDR2 SASEGT. J was trimmed by 1 base and V by 4 bases; bases with no gene match: 4. The CDR3 nucleotides read TGTGCCAGCAGTGGGGGACAGGGCCCGAACACTGAAGCTTTCTTT. This sequence encodes CASSGGQGPNTEAFF.

Concerning this clone: The junction does not match germline at one end; this may be a read error. The chain joins TRBV7-9 to TRBJ1-2; 7 nucleotides align to TRBD1. The CDR3 contains 15 residues. Per germline, CDR1 SEHNR and CDR2 FQNEAQ (reference sequence). CDR3 protein: CSSRFTGTAYYGYTF. CDR3 DNA: TGTTCCAGCAGGTTCACCGGGACAGCCTACTATGGCTACACCTTC.

This chain uses TRBV27 with TRBJ1-5; D might be TRBD1 (5 bases). Looked up from germline, CDR1 is MNHEY and CDR2 is SMNVEV (reference sequence). V was pared by 6 bases and J by 6 bases, with 21 bases between. The CDR3 sequence is 16 residues long. CDR3 sequence: CASSPQHGTNSQPQHF. Written as DNA, the CDR3 is TGTGCCAGCAGCCCTCAGCATGGGACTAACAGTCAGCCCCAGCATTTT.

V is TRBV27 and J is TRBJ2-1; TRBD2 matches 9 bases. Per germline, CDR1 MNHEY and CDR2 SMNVEV (reference sequence). Trimming cost V 4 bases and J 4 bases; bases outside gene matches: 14. CDR3 size: 18 residues. The CDR3 spells CASSSRSLAGVGYNEQFF. The CDR3 bases are TGTGCCAGCAGTTCGCGGAGCTTAGCGGGAGTTGGTTACAATGAGCAGTTCTTC.

The genes are TRBV9 and TRBJ2-1, with D perhaps matching TRBD2 (6 bases). CDR3 length equals 14 residues. V lost 3 bases to trimming and J lost 10 bases, with 17 bases between them. Germline CDR1 and CDR2: SGDLS and YYNGEE. CDR3 DNA sequence: TGTGCCAGCAGCGCTTCAAGCCGTAGCGGAGAGCAGTTCTTC. Its protein is CASSASSRSGEQFF. Together with reference TRBV9 and TRBJ2-1, the CDR3 gives the full variable domain: DSGVTQTPKHLITATGQRVTLRCSPRSGDLSVYWYQQSLDQGLQFLIQYYNGEERAKGNILERFSAQQFPDLHSELNLSSLELGDSALYFCASSASSRSGEQFFGPGTRLTVL.

CDR3 residues: CASSQDLRGATEAFF. The CDR3 DNA sequence: TGCGCCAGCAGCCAAGATCTACGGGGGGCTACTGAAGCTTTCTTT. The chain links TRBV4-3 to TRBJ1-1; D possibly corresponds to TRBD1 (6 bases). V shed 0 bases and J shed 5 bases, with 13 bases lying between them. Germline values: CDR1 LGHNA, CDR2 YSLEER. This CDR3 region has 15 residues.

The J gene is TRBJ1-2, the V gene TRBV19, with 8 nucleotides matching TRBD1. Germline CDR1 LNHDA, CDR2 SQIVND (reference sequence). The CDR3 covers 16 residues. The trim removed 7 bases at V and 4 bases at J, leaving 14 bases unmatched. Here the CDR3 reads CASTPRGQEPIYGYTF. CDR3 nucleotide sequence: TGTGCCAGTACCCCAAGGGGACAGGAACCCATCTATGGCTACACCTTC.

This clone was observed a few times. The DNA of the CDR3 is TGTGCCAGTAGTATGGCCAGCGGGGTCTACGAGCAGTACTTC. It specifies CASSMASGVYEQYF. The V and J genes are TRBV19 and TRBJ2-7, with 7 bases aligning to TRBD2. After removal of 3 bases from V and 3 bases from J, the junction contained 5 bases not matched to a gene. Germline V CDR1 and CDR2: LNHDA, SQIVND (reference sequence). This CDR3 has 14 amino acids. Complete variable domain (other parts from reference TRBV19 and TRBJ2-7): DGGITQSPKYLFRKEGQNVTLSCEQNLNHDAMYWYRQDPGQGLRLIYYSQIVNDFQKGDIAEGYSVSREKKESFPLTVTSAQKNPTAFYLCASSMASGVYEQYFGPGTRLTVT.

This chain connects TRBV7-7 to TRBJ2-7; perhaps TRBD1 as D (6 bases). CDR3 size: 14 residues. V lost 4 bases and J lost 2, with 12 bases in between. Germline-derived CDR1 and CDR2 are SSHAT and FNYEAQ (reference sequence). CDR3 in DNA: TGTGCCAGCAGCTCCGGGACATCTGCCTACGAGCAGTACTTC. Translated: CASSSGTSAYEQYF. Using reference TRBV7-7 and TRBJ2-7 for the parts outside the CDR3, the full variable domain is GAGVSQSPRYKVTKRGQDVTLRCDPISSHATLYWYQQALGQGPEFLTYFNYEAQPDKSGLPSDRFSAERPEGSISTLTIQRTEQRDSAMYRCASSSGTSAYEQYFGPGTRLTVT.

There are a few counts of this clone. The chain has TRBV14 and TRBJ1-2, with TRBD1 matching over 10 bases. The length of the CDR3 is 17 residues. Trimming removed 4 bases from V and 2 bases from J; junction bases left unmatched: 10. Germline V gene data show CDR1 as SGHDN and CDR2 as FVKESK. Here the CDR3 reads CASSPTGTGVPNYGYTF. DNA of the CDR3: TGTGCCAGCAGCCCGACCGGGACAGGGGTCCCCAACTATGGCTACACCTTC.

The sample holds a few counts of this clone. J is TRBJ1-1 and V is TRBV9, with 8 bases matching TRBD1. The germline V gene has CDR1 SGDLS and CDR2 YYNGEE. Trimming took 2 bases from V and 1 from J; bases not matched to a gene: 1. The CDR3 has 14 amino acids. CDR3 sequence: CASSVGTGNTEAFF. Written as DNA, the CDR3 is TGTGCCAGCAGCGTTGGGACAGGGAACACTGAAGCTTTCTTT.

This clone turned up a few times. The V and J genes are TRBV6-1 and TRBJ2-1; D not resolved. Between the trimmed V and J ends, which lost 7 bases and 6 bases, there was a span of 10 bases. The CDR3 totals 12 residues. Germline-derived CDR1 and CDR2 are MNHNS and SASEGT. The CDR3 sequence is CASTLQVNEQFF. For the CDR3, the DNA is TGTGCCAGCACCCTTCAGGTCAATGAGCAGTTCTTC.

This clone was detected once. The CDR3 is CAWSTGQAEAFF. The CDR3 bases are TGTGCCTGGAGTACGGGACAGGCTGAAGCTTTCTTT. The chain combines TRBV30 with TRBJ1-1; 8 bases line up with TRBD1. Germline CDR1 is GTSNPN and CDR2 is SVGIG (reference sequence). This CDR3 has 12 amino acids. The ends lost 2 bases at V and 6 bases at J; junction bases unmatched: 2.

The chain carries TRBV9 and TRBJ2-5, with no clear D. Germline V gives CDR1 SGDLS, CDR2 YYNGEE. The CDR3 has 14 amino acids. Trimming took 3 bases from V and 4 from J, leaving 13 bases between them. The CDR3 reads CASSGIAERETQYF. CDR3 DNA: TGTGCCAGCAGCGGAATAGCTGAGAGAGAGACCCAGTACTTC.

V gene TRBV5-8 combines with J gene TRBJ1-2, with a possible D match to TRBD1 (6 bases). This CDR3 is 13 amino acids long. The V end lost 2 bases, the J end lost 5 bases, and 10 bases lay between the germline ends. Germline V gene data show CDR1 as SGHTS and CDR2 as YDEGEE. Here the CDR3 DNA reads TGTGCCAGCAGCTTTCAGGGGAATTATGGCTACACCTTC. Encoded protein: CASSFQGNYGYTF.

This clone was recorded a few times. The chain joins TRBV7-6 to TRBJ2-7; D may be TRBD2 (6 bases). V was pared by 5 bases and J by 5 bases, with 19 bases between. The CDR3 runs to 15 residues. Germline V gene sequence: CDR1 SGHVS, CDR2 FNYEAQ. CDR3 protein: CASSRTSRGGDEQYF. The CDR3 DNA sequence: TGTGCCAGCAGCCGTACTAGCCGGGGAGGTGACGAGCAGTACTTC.

The rearrangement links TRBV18 to TRBJ2-2; a weak D match, TRBD1 (6 bases). Trimming shortened V by 2 bases and J by 3 bases, and 13 bases separated the two germline ends. CDR3 length: 16 amino acids. The germline V gene has CDR1 KGHSH and CDR2 LQKENI. The CDR3: CASSPTGSVDTGELFF. The DNA for the CDR3 is TGTGCCAGCTCACCAACAGGGTCTGTGGACACCGGGGAGCTGTTTTTT.

The chain links TRBV5-1 to TRBJ1-1; no clear D. V was cut by 4 bases and J by 2 bases, with 12 bases left in between. Germline V gene data show CDR1 as SGHRS and CDR2 as YFSETQ. The CDR3 covers 14 residues. The CDR3 is CASSPARVNTEAFF. Here the CDR3 DNA reads TGCGCCAGCAGCCCCGCGAGGGTTAACACTGAAGCTTTCTTT.